This T cell receptor beta chain emerged from a study of Ad26.COV2.S vaccination and SARS-CoV-2 variants. Study-level points and caveats: Breadth measured for non-spike TCRs was similar across vaccine and placebo recipients.

Assay used: immunoSEQ multiplex PCR; TCRdb lists only in-frame clones, some missing. The sample holds approximately 350,000 clones, roughly 80% seen once. About this clone itself: Its antigen is undetermined.

Indicated treatment: 15 to 20 received Ad26.COV2.S at low or high dose, single or two shots; five or six received placebo; per-sample allocation not given. Day 63 following the first vaccine or placebo injection was when the samples were taken. Germline V gene lookup returns CDR1 MNHEY and CDR2 SVGAGI. This CDR3 spans 14 amino acids. Trimming shortened V by 5 bases and J by 5 bases, and 15 bases separated the two germline ends. This receptor was obtained from a person between 18 and 65 years old who received the Ad26.COV2.S COVID-19 vaccine or a placebo. The sequenced sample was peripheral blood, obtained in a trial of Ad26.COV2.S vaccine versus placebo. The rearrangement joins TRBV6-5 to TRBJ1-1; D gene uncertain. The CDR3 spells CASSTPGVNTEAFF. Written as DNA, the CDR3 is TGTGCCAGCAGTACCCCCGGAGTAAATACTGAAGCTTTCTTT.